This T cell receptor beta chain came from a study of CD8 T cells in ankylosing spondylitis. V lost 6 bases, J lost 1 base, and 19 bases lay in between. The CDR3 totals 18 residues. Broader study findings: In synovial fluid and blood from reactive arthritis, some motif variants were previously reported. One TCR beta motif, made up of 7 or 8 highly homologous variants, appeared characteristic of ankylosing spondylitis blood. Disease-associated clones were reportedly significantly overrepresented in matched ankylosing spondylitis synovial fluid.

Quantitative 5'-RACE was performed with molecular barcodes, and it yielded the TCR beta libraries. TCRdb recomputed calls from the 5' RACE reads with MiXCR, one row per CDR3 protein. The sample lists 250,000 to 400,000 distinct CDR3 sequences; around 10% were seen once. In its sample, this clonotype was seen once. The target antigen is unknown. The chain recombines TRBV12-3 or TRBV12-4 with TRBJ1-6; D is uncertain. This TCR was recovered from a female donor with ankylosing spondylitis or in good health (not recorded which). Sample: blood, either unsorted or a sorted T cell fraction (not recorded which). The CDR3 DNA reads as TGTGCCAGCAGCAATTATAGAGCTTTGGCGTCCTATAATTCACCCCTCCACTTT. This translates into CASSNYRALASYNSPLHF.